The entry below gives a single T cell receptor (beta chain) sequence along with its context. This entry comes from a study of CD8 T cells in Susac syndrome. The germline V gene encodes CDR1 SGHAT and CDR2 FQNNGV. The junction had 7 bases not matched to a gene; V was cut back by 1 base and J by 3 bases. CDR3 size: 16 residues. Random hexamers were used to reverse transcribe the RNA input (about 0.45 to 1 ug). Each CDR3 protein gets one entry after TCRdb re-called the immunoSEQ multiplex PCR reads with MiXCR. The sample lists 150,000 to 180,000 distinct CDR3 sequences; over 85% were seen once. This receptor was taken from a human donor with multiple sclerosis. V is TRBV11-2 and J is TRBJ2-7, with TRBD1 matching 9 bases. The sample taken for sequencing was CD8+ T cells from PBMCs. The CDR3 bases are TGTGCCAGCAGCTTAGGCCCCGGACAGGGGTACTACGAGCAGTACTTC. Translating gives CASSLGPGQGYYEQYF.